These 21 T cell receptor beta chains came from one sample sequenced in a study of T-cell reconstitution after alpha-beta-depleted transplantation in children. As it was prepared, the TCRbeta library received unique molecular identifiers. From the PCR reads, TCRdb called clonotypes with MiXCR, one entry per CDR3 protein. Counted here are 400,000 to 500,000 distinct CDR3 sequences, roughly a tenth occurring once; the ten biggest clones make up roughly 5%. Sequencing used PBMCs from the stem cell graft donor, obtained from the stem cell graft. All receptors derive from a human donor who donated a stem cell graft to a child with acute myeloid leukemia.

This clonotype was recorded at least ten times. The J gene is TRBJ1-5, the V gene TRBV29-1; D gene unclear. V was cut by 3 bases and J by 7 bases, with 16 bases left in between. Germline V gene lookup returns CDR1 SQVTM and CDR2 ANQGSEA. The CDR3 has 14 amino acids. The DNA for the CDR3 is TGCAGCGTTGACTTTTCGGGGTCGGGCCAGCCCCAGCATTTT. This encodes CSVDFSGSGQPQHF.

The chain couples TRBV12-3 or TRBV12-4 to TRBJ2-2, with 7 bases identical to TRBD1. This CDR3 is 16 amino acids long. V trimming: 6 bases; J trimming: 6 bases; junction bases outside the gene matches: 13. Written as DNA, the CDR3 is TGTGCCAGCAGCCCAACAGGGGCGGTTGTCTCCGGGGAGCTGTTTTTT. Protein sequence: CASSPTGAVVSGELFF.

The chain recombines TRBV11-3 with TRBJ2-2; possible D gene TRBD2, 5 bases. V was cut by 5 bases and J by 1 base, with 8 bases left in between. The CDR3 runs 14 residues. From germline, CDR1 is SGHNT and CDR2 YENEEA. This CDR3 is CASSQRQNTGELFF. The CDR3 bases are TGTGCCAGCAGCCAGCGGCAGAACACCGGGGAGCTGTTTTTT.

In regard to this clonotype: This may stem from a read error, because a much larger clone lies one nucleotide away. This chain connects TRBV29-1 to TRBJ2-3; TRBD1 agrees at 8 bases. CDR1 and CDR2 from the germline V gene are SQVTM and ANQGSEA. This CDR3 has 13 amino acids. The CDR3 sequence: CSGGQGSTATQYF. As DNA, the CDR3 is TGCAGCGGAGGACAGGGATCCACAGCTACGCAGTATTTT.

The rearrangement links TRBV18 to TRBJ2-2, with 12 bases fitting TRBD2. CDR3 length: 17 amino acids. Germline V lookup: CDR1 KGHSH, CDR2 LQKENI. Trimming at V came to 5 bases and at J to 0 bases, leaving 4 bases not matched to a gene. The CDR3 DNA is TGTGCCAGCTCAAAAGGACTAGCGGGGACGAACACCGGGGAGCTGTTTTTT. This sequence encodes CASSKGLAGTNTGELFF.

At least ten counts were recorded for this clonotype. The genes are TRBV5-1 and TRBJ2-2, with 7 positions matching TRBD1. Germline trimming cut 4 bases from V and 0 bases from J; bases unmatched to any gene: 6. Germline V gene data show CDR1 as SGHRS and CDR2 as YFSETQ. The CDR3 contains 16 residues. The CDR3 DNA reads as TGCGCCAGCAGCCTTTTCGGGACAGCGAACACCGGGGAGCTGTTTTTT. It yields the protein CASSLFGTANTGELFF.

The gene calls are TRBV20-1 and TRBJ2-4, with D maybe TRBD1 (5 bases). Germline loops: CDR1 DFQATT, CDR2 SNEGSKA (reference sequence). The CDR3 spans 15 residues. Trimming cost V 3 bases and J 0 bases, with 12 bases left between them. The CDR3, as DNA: TGCAGTGCTAGCCCTCTGACAGTAGCCAAAAACATTCAGTACTTC. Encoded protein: CSASPLTVAKNIQYF.

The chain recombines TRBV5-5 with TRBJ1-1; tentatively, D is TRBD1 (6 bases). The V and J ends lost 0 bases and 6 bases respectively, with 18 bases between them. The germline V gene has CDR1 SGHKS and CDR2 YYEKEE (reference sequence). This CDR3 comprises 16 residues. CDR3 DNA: TGTGCCAGCAGCTTGGCCTTCCGGGACAACTACGCTGAAGCTTTCTTT. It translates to CASSLAFRDNYAEAFF.

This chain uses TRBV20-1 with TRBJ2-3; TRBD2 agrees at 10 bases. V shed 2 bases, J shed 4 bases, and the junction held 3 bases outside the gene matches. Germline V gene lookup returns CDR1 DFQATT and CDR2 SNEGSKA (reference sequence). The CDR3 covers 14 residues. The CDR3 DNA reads TGCAGTGCTAGAAAGCGGGAGGGCCCAGATACGCAGTATTTT. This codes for CSARKREGPDTQYF.

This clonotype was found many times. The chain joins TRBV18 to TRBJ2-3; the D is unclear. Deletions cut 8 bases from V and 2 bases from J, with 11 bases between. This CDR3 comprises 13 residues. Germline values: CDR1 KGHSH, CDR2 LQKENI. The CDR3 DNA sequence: TGTGCCAGCAGTCCTCCTAACACAGATACGCAGTATTTT. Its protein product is CASSPPNTDTQYF.

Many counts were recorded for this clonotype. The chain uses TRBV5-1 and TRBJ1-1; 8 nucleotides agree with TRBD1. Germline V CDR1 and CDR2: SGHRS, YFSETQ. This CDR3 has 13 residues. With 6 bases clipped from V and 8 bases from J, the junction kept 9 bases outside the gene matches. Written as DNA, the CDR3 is TGCGCCAGCAAAGTGGGACAGGCGCAAGAAGCTTTCTTT. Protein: CASKVGQAQEAFF.

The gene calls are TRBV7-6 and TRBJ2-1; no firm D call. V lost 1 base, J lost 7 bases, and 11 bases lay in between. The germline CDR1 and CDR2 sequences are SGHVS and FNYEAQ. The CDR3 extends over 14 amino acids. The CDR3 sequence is CASSLEAGVNEQFF. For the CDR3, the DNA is TGTGCCAGCAGCTTAGAGGCCGGAGTGAATGAGCAGTTCTTC.

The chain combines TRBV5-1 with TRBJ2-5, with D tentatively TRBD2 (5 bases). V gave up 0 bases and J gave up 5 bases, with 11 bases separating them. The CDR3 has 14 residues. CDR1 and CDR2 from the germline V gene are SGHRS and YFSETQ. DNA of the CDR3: TGCGCCAGCAGCTTGGCGGGGTTTCGGGAGACCCAGTACTTC. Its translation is CASSLAGFRETQYF.

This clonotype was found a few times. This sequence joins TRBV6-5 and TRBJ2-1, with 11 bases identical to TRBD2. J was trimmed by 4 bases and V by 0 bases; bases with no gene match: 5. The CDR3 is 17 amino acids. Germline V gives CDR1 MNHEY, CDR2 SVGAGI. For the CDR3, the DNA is TGTGCCAGCAGTTACTCACCACTAGCGGGAGTTTACAATGAGCAGTTCTTC. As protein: CASSYSPLAGVYNEQFF.

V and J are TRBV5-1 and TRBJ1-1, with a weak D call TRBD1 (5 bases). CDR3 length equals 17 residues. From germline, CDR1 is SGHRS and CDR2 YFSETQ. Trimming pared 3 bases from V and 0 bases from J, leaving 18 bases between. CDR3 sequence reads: CASSSDSLMPVNTEAFF. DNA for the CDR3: TGCGCCAGCAGCTCCGACAGCCTGATGCCAGTGAACACTGAAGCTTTCTTT.

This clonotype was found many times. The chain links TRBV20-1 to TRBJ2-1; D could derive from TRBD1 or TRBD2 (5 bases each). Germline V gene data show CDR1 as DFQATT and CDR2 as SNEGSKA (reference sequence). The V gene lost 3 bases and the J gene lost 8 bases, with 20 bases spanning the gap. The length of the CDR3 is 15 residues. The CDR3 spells CSARTPGTVTHEQFF. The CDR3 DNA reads TGCAGTGCTAGGACCCCCGGGACCGTAACACATGAGCAGTTCTTC.

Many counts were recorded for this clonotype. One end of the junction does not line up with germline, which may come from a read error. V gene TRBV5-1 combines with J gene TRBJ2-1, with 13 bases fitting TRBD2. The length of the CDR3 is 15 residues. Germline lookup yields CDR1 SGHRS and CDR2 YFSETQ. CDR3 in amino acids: CASSLTSGGYNEQFF. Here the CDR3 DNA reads TGTGCCAGCAGTTTGACTAGCGGGGGGTACAATGAGCAGTTCTTC.

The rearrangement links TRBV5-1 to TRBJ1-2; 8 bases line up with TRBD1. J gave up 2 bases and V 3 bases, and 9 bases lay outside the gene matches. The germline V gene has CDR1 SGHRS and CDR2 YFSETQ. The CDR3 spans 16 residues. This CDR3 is CASSYYQGAGNYGYTF. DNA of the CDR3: TGCGCCAGCAGCTACTACCAGGGGGCTGGGAACTATGGCTACACCTTC.

The CDR3 coding sequence is TGTGCCAGCAGCTTAGGGACTAGGGGGACCAGCTCCTACAATGAGCAGTTCTTC. The encoded protein is CASSLGTRGTSSYNEQFF. V is TRBV7-8 and J is TRBJ2-1, with a possible D match to TRBD2 (7 bases). This CDR3 is 18 amino acids long. Trimming pared 1 base from V and 0 bases from J, leaving 16 bases between. Germline values: CDR1 SGHVS, CDR2 FQNEAQ.

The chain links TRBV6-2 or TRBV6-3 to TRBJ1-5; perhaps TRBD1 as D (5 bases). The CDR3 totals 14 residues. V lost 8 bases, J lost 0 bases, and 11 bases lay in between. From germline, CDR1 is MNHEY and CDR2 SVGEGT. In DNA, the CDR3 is TGTGCCAGCGGCCGGGACGGTAGCAATCAGCCCCAGCATTTT. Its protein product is CASGRDGSNQPQHF.

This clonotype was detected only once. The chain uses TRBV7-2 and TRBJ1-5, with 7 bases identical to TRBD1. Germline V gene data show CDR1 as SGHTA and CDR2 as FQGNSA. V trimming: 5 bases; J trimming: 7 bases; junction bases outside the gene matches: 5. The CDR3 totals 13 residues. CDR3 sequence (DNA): TGTGCCAGCAGCCCGAACAGGGGCCAGCCCCAGCATTTT. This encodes CASSPNRGQPQHF.